These T cell receptor beta chains were read from a single sample in a study of post-analysis software for immune sequencing data. TCRdb re-called the PCR reads through MiXCR, storing one row per CDR3 protein. This table has roughly 620,000 distinct CDR3 sequences, roughly 45% appearing once. The specimen was blood. These TCRs come from a girl under 18 with multiple sclerosis. CDR3s leave out the opening cysteine and the closing phenylalanine or tryptophan. Expanded clones are given a class, and other clones once, few, many or no size at all.

CDR3 length	V gene	J gene	clone size	CDR3 protein
13	TRBV11-3	NA	NA	ASSSDSGGPYEQY
14	TRBV6-6	NA	NA	ASSLIRAAGEETQY
14	TRBV24-1	NA	few	ATSDTGTGGGETQY
12	TRBV5-6	TRBJ2-7	few	ASSPVGDIYEQY
11	TRBV6-1	TRBJ1-1	NA	ASRTGGGTEAF
17	TRBV7-2	TRBJ2-6	NA	ASSLKGVAAHSGANVLT
11	TRBV20-1	TRBJ2-3	few	SCSGTSTDTQY
12	TRBV29-1	TRBJ2-7	NA	SVVKSDRFAEQY
14	TRBV7-9	TRBJ2-5	NA	ASSLSTSRYQETQY
12	TRBV29-1	NA	NA	SVEDKTLVETQY
11	TRBV10-3	TRBJ1-1	NA	AISETGRTEAF
12	TRBV6-4	TRBJ2-5	NA	ASSLPTSQETQY
11	TRBV5-1	TRBJ1-2	NA	ASSLMTGDGYT
12	TRBV4-2	TRBJ1-5	NA	ASSQGAWGQPQH
13	TRBV11-2	TRBJ1-1	NA	ASSPFPTKDTEAF
11	TRBV12-3/TRBV12-4	TRBJ2-7	NA	ASSTQMSYEQY
12	TRBV20-1	NA	NA	SASDYYSKNIQY
11	TRBV2	TRBJ1-2	NA	ASSEGVTYGYT
14	TRBV6-5	TRBJ2-3	few	ASSNPRGTATDTQY
13	TRBV12-3/TRBV12-4	TRBJ2-5	few	ASSPTPGLEETQY
14	TRBV7-2	TRBJ2-4	NA	ASSLEAASGGNIQY
11	TRBV27	TRBJ1-2	few	ASSYTVSYGYT
14	TRBV20-1	TRBJ2-7	few	SARDRHGRAGYEQY
9	TRBV20-1	TRBJ2-1	NA	SAPAWDEQF
17	TRBV10-3	TRBJ2-3	NA	AISPEGLAGLRDTDTQY
14	TRBV10-3	TRBJ2-1	NA	ASTGAGLASYNEQF
10	TRBV3-1	NA	NA	AGSPQGYEQY
11	TRBV3-1	TRBJ2-1	NA	ASSHDGHRRQF
11	TRBV29-1	TRBJ1-2	few	SVGAGTGDGYT
13	TRBV7-9	TRBJ2-3	NA	ASSFQGIGADTQY
10	TRBV29-1	TRBJ1-5	NA	SIVSPDQPQH
14	TRBV12-3/TRBV12-4	NA	NA	ASNTGTSGSWETQY
10	TRBV12-3/TRBV12-4	TRBJ1-2	many	ASRLLNYGYT
11	TRBV20-1	TRBJ2-1	once	SARGDSKYEQF
11	TRBV28	TRBJ2-7	NA	ATVTPSGYEQY
14	TRBV12-3/TRBV12-4	TRBJ2-3	NA	ASSSLGRTGTDTQY
14	TRBV2	TRBJ1-6	NA	ASSELYGQYNSPLH
14	TRBV9	TRBJ2-5	NA	ASSVALAGGRGAQY
12	TRBV12-5	TRBJ2-5	NA	ASGTQGGPETQY
13	TRBV27	TRBJ1-5	few	ASSSLQGSNQPQH
12	TRBV12-3/TRBV12-4	TRBJ2-1	NA	ASRGSRGRNEQF
11	TRBV19	TRBJ2-7	few	ASSETRSYEQY
12	TRBV12-3/TRBV12-4	TRBJ2-1	few	ASSLVPPGNEQF
15	TRBV12-3/TRBV12-4	TRBJ2-7	NA	ASSSTPILAGAYEQY
13	TRBV5-1	TRBJ2-1	NA	ASSPWTSGGNEQF
10	TRBV12-3/TRBV12-4	TRBJ2-1	once	ASSSLAAEQF
13	TRBV15	TRBJ2-7	few	ATSREQGDPYEQY
12	TRBV12-3/TRBV12-4	TRBJ1-2	few	ASSLRDRANGYT
12	TRBV20-1	TRBJ2-7	NA	SARDRTSGYEQY
13	TRBV7-9	TRBJ2-1	NA	ASSFGQGARNEQF